The 7 T cell receptor beta chains presented below share a single source sample, sequenced in a study of blood T cell repertoires in COVID-19. Profiled with immunoSEQ multiplex PCR; TCRdb holds only in-frame clones, not every one. The repertoire holds about 110,000 clones, roughly 80% seen once, with 20% to 25% in the top ten. Source material: peripheral blood. The source of these receptors is a man in his sixties or seventies with active or convalescent COVID-19.

The chain employs TRBV6-2 or TRBV6-3 and TRBJ2-1; TRBD2 matches 10 bases. V trimming: 5 bases; J trimming: 6 bases; junction bases outside the gene matches: 7. CDR3 length: 15 residues. Looked up from germline, CDR1 is MNHEY and CDR2 is SVGEGT. CDR3 protein: CASSQSGGAVNEQFF. The DNA of the CDR3 is TGTGCCAGCAGTCAAAGCGGGGGGGCCGTCAATGAGCAGTTCTTC.

The J gene is TRBJ1-6, the V gene TRBV6-1; D remains ambiguous. Trimming shortened V by 3 bases and J by 7 bases, and 7 bases separated the two germline ends. The CDR3 is 13 residues long. Germline-derived CDR1 and CDR2 are MNHNS and SASEGT. In DNA, the CDR3 is TGTGCCAGCAGTGAGAGGGTCAATTCACCCCTCCACTTT. It codes for CASSERVNSPLHF.

On this clone: The limits of the CDR3 on the DNA are not certain, so only TCRdb's listed CDR3 is given. The chain recombines TRBV6-5 with TRBJ2-5; the DNA was not compared with TRBD2, the D call given in the table. The germline V gene has CDR1 MNHEY and CDR2 SVGAGI. Termini included, the CDR3 measures 16 amino acids. CDR3: CASSSSTSGGVGTQYF.

The chain carries TRBV5-6 and TRBJ2-7, with D possibly matching TRBD2 (6 bases). The germline V gene encodes CDR1 SGHDT and CDR2 YYEEEE. The CDR3 sequence is 15 residues long. The V gene lost 4 bases and the J gene lost 2 bases, with 16 bases spanning the gap. CDR3 region: CASSGGPQAAYEQYF. Here the CDR3 DNA reads TGTGCCAGCAGCGGAGGGCCGCAGGCGGCCTACGAGCAGTACTTC.

This clone occurred a few times. The V and J genes are TRBV5-1 and TRBJ1-4; 8 nucleotides agree with TRBD1. In germline, CDR1 is SGHRS, CDR2 YFSETQ. The CDR3 consists of 16 residues. V gave up 1 base and J gave up 4 bases; unmatched junction bases: 6. The CDR3 coding sequence is TGCGCCAGCAGCTTGAGTGTCGGACAGGGTAATGAAAAACTGTTTTTT. Its protein is CASSLSVGQGNEKLFF. Using reference TRBV5-1 and TRBJ1-4 for the parts outside the CDR3, the full variable domain is KAGVTQTPRYLIKTRGQQVTLSCSPISGHRSVSWYQQTPGQGLQFLFEYFSETQRNKGNFPGRFSGRQFSNSRSEMNVSTLELGDSALYLCASSLSVGQGNEKLFFGSGTQLSVL.

The chain links TRBV6-6 to TRBJ1-2; no firm D call. V was trimmed by 0 bases and J by 0 bases, leaving 8 bases between them. The germline gives CDR1 MNHNY, CDR2 SVGAGI (reference sequence). The CDR3 is made up of 15 amino acids. The CDR3 region is CASSYSRGTNYGYTF. DNA of the CDR3: TGTGCCAGCAGTTACTCGAGAGGGACTAACTATGGCTACACCTTC.

The gene calls are TRBV19 and TRBJ2-7; TRBD1 matches at 9 bases. The CDR3 covers 15 residues. CDR1 LNHDA and CDR2 SQIVND come from the germline V gene (reference sequence). J was trimmed by 3 bases and V by 5 bases; bases with no gene match: 8. The CDR3 reads CASSEVPGQGYEQYF. In nucleotides, the CDR3 is TGTGCCAGTAGTGAAGTTCCGGGACAGGGCTACGAGCAGTACTTC.